The source of this TCR beta chain is a study of early T cells in non-severe SARS-CoV-2 infection. Study-wide context: Chains stayed unpaired after sequencing of bulk RNA from unsorted whole blood. General study points: There was a bias toward anti-spike CD8 responses in VDJdb matching, which missed private and CD4 specificities.

The CDR3 length is 13 residues. V was clipped by 6 bases and J by 3 bases; unmatched bases: 0. Germline CDR1 reads MNHEY; CDR2 reads SVGAGI. Notes on this clonotype: The antigen is not known.

Individual cDNA molecules each received unique molecular identifiers attached to them. MiXCR was run by TCRdb on the 5' RACE reads, yielding one entry per CDR3 protein. The sample consists of over 85,000 distinct CDR3 sequences, about an eighth of them appearing once. This receptor was taken from an adult who was a healthcare worker with PCR-confirmed SARS-CoV-2 infection or an uninfected control (not recorded which). Specimen: whole blood. The V gene is TRBV6-5, the J gene TRBJ2-2, with 8 bases aligning to TRBD1. In nucleotides, the CDR3 is TGTGCCAGCAGGACAGGGGACACCGGGGAGCTGTTTTTT. It translates to CASRTGDTGELFF.